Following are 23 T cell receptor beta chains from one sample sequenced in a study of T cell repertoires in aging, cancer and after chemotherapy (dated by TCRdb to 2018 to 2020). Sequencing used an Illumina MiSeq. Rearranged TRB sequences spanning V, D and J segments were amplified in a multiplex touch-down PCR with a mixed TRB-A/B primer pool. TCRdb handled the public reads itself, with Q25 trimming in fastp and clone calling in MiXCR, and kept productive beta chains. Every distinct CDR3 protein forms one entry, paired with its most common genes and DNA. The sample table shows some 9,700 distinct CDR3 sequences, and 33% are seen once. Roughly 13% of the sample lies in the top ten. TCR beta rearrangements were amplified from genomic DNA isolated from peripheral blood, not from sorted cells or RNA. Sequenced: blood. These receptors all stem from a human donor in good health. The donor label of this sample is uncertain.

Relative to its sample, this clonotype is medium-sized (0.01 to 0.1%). The CDR3 spells CASSEGTGHTDTQYF. DNA for the CDR3: TGTGCCAGCAGTGAAGGGACAGGGCACACAGATACGCAGTATTTT. The chain recombines TRBV6-1 with TRBJ2-3; 8 bases are a match to TRBD1. Germline CDR1 and CDR2: MNHNS and SASEGT. Germline trimming cut 1 base from V and 2 bases from J; bases unmatched to any gene: 2. This CDR3 comprises 15 residues.

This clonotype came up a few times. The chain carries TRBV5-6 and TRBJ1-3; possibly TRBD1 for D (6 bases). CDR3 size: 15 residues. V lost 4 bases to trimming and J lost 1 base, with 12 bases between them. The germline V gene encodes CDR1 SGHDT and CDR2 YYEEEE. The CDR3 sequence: CASSGRDTSGNTIYF. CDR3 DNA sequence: TGTGCCAGCAGCGGCCGGGACACTTCTGGAAACACCATATATTTT.

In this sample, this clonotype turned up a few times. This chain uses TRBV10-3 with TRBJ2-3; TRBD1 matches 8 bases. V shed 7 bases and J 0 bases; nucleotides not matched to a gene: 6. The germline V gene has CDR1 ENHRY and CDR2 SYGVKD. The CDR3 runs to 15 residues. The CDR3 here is CAITAGGFSTDTQYF. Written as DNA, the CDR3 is TGTGCCATCACGGCAGGGGGCTTTAGCACAGATACGCAGTATTTT.

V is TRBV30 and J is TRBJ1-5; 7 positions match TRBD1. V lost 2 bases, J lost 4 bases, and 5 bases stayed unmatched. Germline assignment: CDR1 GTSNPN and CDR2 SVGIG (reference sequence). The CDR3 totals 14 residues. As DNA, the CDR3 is TGTGCCTGGAGTCGGGCAGGGGGAAATCAGCCCCAGCATTTT. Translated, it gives CAWSRAGGNQPQHF. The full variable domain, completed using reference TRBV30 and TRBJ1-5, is SQTIHQWPATLVQPVGSPLSLECTVEGTSNPNLYWYRQAAGRGLQLLFYSVGIGQISSEVPQNLSASRPQDRQFILSSKKLLLSDSGFYLCAWSRAGGNQPQHFGDGTRLSIL.

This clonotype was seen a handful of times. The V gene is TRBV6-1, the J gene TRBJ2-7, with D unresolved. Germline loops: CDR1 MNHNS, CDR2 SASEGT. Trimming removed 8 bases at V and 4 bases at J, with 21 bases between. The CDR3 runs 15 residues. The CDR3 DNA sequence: TGTGCCAGCTCCCCCACGGCCGAGATGGATTACGAGCAGTACTTC. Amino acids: CASSPTAEMDYEQYF.

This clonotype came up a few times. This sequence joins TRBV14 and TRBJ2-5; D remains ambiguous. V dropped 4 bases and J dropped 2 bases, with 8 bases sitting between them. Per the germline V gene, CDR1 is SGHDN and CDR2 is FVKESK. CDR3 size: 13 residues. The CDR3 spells CASSPRRQETQYF. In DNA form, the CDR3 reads TGTGCCAGCAGCCCCAGAAGGCAAGAGACCCAGTACTTC. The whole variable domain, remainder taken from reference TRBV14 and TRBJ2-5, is EAGVTQFPSHSVIEKGQTVTLRCDPISGHDNLYWYRRVMGKEIKFLLHFVKESKQDESGMPNNRFLAERTGGTYSTLKVQPAELEDSGVYFCASSPRRQETQYFGPGTRLLVL.

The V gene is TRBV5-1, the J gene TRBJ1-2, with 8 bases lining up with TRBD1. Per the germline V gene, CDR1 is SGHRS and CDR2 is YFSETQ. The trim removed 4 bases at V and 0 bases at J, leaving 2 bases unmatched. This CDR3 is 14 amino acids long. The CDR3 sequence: CASSPTGANYGYTF. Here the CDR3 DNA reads TGCGCCAGCAGCCCGACAGGGGCTAACTATGGCTACACCTTC.

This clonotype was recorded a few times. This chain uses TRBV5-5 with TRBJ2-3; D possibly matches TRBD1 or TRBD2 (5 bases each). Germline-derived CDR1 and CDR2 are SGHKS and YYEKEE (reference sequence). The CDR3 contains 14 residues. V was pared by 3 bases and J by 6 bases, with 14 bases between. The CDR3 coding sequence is TGTGCCAGCAGCTGGGGACCGCTGACGGATACGCAGTATTTT. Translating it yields CASSWGPLTDTQYF.

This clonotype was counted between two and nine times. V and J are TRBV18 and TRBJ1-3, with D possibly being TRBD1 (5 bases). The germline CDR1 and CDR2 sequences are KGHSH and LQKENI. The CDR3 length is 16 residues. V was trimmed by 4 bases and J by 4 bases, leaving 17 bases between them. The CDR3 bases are TGTGCCAGCTCACTTCCGGGACTCCCAAACGGAAACACCATATATTTT. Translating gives CASSLPGLPNGNTIYF.

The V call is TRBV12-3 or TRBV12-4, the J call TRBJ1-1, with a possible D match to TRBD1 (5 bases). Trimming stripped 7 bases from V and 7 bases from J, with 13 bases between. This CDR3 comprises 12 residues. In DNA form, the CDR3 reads TGTGCCAGCACCTATCGGGGGGGTGAAGCTTTCTTT. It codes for CASTYRGGEAFF.

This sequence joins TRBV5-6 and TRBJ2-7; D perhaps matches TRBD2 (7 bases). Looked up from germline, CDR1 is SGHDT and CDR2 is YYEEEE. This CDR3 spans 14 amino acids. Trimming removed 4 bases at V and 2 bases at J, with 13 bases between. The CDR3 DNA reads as TGTGCCAGCAGCGGGGGGGCGCTTCCCTACGAGCAGTACTTC. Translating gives CASSGGALPYEQYF.

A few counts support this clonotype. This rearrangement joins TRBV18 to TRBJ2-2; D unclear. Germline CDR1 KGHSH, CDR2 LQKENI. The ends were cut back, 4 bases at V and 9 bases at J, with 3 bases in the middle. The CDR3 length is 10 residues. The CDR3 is CASSLRELFF. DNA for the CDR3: TGTGCCAGCTCACTCAGGGAGCTGTTTTTT.

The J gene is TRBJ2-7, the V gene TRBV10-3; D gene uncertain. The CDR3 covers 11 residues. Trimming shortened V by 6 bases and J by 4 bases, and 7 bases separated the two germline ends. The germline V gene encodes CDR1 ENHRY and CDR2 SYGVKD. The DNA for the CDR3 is TGTGCCATCAGCGCCGGTTACGAGCAGTACTTC. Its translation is CAISAGYEQYF.

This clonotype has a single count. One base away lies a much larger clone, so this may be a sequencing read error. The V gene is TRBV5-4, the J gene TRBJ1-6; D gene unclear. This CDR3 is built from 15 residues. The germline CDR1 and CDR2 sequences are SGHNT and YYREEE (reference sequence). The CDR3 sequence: CASSPLGRDNSPLYF. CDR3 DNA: TGTGCCAGCAGCCCCCTTGGGAGGGATAATTCACCCCTCTACTTT.

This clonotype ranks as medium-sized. The CDR3 loop is CASSTGAGRSEAFF. In DNA form, the CDR3 reads TGTGCCAGCTCGACGGGAGCAGGACGGTCTGAAGCTTTCTTT. This chain links TRBV18 with TRBJ1-1; D gene ambiguous. The CDR3 loop spans 14 amino acids. V was shortened by 6 bases and J by 6 bases, with 17 bases between the two germline ends. From germline, CDR1 is KGHSH and CDR2 LQKENI. Variable domain in full (rest from reference TRBV18 and TRBJ1-1): NAGVMQNPRHLVRRRGQEARLRCSPMKGHSHVYWYRQLPEEGLKFMVYLQKENIIDESGMPKERFSAEFPKEGPSILRIQQVVRGDSAAYFCASSTGAGRSEAFFGQGTRLTVV.

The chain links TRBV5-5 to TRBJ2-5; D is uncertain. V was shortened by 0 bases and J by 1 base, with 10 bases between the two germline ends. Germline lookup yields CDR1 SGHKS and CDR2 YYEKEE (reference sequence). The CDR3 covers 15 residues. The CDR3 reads CASSLADFVQETQYF. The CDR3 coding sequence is TGTGCCAGCAGCTTGGCCGACTTTGTCCAAGAGACCCAGTACTTC. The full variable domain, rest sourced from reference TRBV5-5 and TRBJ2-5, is DAGVTQSPTHLIKTRGQQVTLRCSPISGHKSVSWYQQVLGQGPQFIFQYYEKEERGRGNFPDRFSARQFPNYSSELNVNALLLGDSALYLCASSLADFVQETQYFGPGTRLLVL.

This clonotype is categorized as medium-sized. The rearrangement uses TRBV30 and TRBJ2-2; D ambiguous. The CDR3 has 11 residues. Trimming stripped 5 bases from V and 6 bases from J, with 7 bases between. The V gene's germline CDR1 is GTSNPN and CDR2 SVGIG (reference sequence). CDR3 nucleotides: TGTGCCTGGTGGGGTCCCGGGGAGCTGTTTTTT. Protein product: CAWWGPGELFF. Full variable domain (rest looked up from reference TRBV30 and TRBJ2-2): SQTIHQWPATLVQPVGSPLSLECTVEGTSNPNLYWYRQAAGRGLQLLFYSVGIGQISSEVPQNLSASRPQDRQFILSSKKLLLSDSGFYLCAWWGPGELFFGEGSRLTVL.

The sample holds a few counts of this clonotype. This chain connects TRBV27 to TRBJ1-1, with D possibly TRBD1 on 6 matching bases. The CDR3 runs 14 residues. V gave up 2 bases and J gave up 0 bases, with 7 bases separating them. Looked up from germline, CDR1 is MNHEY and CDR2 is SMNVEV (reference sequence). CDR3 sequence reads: CASSLTGMNTEAFF. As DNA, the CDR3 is TGTGCCAGCAGTTTAACAGGGATGAACACTGAAGCTTTCTTT.

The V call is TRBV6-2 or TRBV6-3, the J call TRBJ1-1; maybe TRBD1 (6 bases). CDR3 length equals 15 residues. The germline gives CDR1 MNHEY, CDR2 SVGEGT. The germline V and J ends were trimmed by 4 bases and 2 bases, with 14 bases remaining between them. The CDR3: CASSSPTGANTEAFF. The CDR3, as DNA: TGTGCCAGCAGTTCCCCGACAGGAGCAAACACTGAAGCTTTCTTT.

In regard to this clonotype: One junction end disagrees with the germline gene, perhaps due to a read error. The DNA of the CDR3 is TGTGCCAGCAGCTCGGGACAGGACTACAAGCAGTACTTC. Translating gives CASSSGQDYKQYF. The chain employs TRBV5-5 and TRBJ2-7; TRBD1 agrees at 8 bases. Germline V gene data show CDR1 as SGHKS and CDR2 as YYEKEE (reference sequence). This CDR3 region has 13 residues.

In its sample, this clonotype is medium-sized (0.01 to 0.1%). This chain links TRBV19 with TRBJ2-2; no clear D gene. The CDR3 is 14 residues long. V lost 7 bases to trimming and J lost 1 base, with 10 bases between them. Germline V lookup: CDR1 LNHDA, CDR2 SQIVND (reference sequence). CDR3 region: CASNGLLNTGELFF. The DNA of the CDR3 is TGTGCCAGTAATGGGCTTTTGAACACCGGGGAGCTGTTTTTT.

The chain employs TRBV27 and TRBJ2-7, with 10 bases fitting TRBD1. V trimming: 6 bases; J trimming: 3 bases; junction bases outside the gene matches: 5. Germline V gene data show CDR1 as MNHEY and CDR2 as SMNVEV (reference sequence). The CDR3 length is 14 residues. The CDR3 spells CASRWDRGGYEQYF. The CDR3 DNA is TGTGCCAGCAGATGGGACAGGGGTGGCTACGAGCAGTACTTC.

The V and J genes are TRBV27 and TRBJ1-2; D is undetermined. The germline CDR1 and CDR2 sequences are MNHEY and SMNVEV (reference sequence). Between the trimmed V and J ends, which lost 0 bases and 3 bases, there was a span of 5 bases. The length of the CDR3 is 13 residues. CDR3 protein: CASSLSPYYGYTF. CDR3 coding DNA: TGTGCCAGCAGTTTATCCCCATACTATGGCTACACCTTC.